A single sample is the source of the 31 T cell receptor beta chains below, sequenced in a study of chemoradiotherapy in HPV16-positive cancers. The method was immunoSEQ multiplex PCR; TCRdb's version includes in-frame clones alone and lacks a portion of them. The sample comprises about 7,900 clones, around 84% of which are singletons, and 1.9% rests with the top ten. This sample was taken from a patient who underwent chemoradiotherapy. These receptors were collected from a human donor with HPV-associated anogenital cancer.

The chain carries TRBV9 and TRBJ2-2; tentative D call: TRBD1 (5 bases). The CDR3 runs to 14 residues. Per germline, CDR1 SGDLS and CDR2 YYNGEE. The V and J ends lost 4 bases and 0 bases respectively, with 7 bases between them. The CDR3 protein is CASSWGTNTGELFF. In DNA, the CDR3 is TGTGCCAGCAGCTGGGGCACGAACACCGGGGAGCTGTTTTTT.

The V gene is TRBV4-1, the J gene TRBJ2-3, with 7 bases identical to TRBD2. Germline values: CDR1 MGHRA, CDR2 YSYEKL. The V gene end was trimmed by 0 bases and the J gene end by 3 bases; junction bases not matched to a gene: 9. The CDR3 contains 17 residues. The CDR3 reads CASSQDHGLDGTDTQYF. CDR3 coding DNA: TGCGCCAGCAGCCAAGATCACGGACTAGATGGGACAGATACGCAGTATTTT.

This CDR3 is CASSQDHGAGIQETQYF. CDR3 coding DNA: TGCGCCAGCAGCCAGGACCATGGGGCGGGAATCCAAGAGACCCAGTACTTC. The chain carries TRBV4-3 and TRBJ2-5; D is possibly TRBD2 (6 bases). Deletions cut 3 bases from V and 1 base from J, with 18 bases between. The CDR3 runs to 17 residues. Germline CDR1 is LGHNA and CDR2 is YSLEER.

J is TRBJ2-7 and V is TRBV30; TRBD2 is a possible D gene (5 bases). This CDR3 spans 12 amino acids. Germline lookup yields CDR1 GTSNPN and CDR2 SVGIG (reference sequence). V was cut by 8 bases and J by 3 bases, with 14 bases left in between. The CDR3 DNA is TGTGCCGGAGGTGGACGGAGCTACGAGCAGTACTTC. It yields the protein CAGGGRSYEQYF.

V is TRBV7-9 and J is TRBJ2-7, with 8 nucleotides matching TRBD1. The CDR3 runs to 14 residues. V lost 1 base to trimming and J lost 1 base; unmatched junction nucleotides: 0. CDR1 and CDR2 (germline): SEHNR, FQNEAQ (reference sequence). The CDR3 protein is CASSLDRGSYEQYF. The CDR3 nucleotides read TGTGCCAGCAGCTTAGACAGGGGGTCCTACGAGCAGTACTTC.

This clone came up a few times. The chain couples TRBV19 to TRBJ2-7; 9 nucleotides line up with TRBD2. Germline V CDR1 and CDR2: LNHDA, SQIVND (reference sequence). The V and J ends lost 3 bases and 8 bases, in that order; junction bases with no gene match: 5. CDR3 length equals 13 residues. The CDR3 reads CASSMVREGQQYF. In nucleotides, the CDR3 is TGTGCCAGTAGTATGGTGCGGGAGGGCCAGCAGTACTTC.

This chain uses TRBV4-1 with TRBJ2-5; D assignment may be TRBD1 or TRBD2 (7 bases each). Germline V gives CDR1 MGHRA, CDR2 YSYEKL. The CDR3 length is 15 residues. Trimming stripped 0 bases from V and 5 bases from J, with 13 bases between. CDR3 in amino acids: CASSQDGRGLETQYF. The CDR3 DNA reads TGCGCCAGCAGCCAAGATGGGAGGGGGCTGGAGACCCAGTACTTC.

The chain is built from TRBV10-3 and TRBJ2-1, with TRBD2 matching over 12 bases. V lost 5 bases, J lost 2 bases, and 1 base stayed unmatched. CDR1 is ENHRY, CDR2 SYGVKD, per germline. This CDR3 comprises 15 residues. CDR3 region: CAISLAGGPYNEQFF. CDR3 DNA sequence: TGTGCCATCAGTCTAGCGGGAGGGCCCTACAATGAGCAGTTCTTC.

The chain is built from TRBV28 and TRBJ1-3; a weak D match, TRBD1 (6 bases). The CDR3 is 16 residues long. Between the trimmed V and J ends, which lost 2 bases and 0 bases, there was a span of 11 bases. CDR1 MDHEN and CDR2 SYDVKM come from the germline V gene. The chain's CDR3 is CASSLTGTFSGNTIYF. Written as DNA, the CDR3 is TGTGCCAGCAGTTTAACAGGGACTTTCTCTGGAAACACCATATATTTT.

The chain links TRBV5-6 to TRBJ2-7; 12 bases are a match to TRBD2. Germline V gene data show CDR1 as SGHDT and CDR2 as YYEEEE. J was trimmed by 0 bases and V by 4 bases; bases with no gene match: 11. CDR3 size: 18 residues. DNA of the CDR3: TGTGCCAGCAGCGTAAAAAGGACTAGCGGGACTAGCTCCTACGAGCAGTACTTC. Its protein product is CASSVKRTSGTSSYEQYF.

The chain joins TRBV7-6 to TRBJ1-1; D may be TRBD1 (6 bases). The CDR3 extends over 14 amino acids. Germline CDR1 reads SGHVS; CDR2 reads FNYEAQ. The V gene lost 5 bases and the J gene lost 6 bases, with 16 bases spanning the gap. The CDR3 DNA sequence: TGTGCCAGCAGCCTGGTTACGGGGGCGCCTGAAGCTTTCTTT. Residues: CASSLVTGAPEAFF.

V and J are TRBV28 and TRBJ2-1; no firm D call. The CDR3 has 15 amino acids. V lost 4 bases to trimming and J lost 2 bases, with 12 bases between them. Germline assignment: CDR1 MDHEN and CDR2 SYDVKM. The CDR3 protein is CASSSQFAPYNEQFF. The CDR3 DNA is TGTGCCAGCAGTTCACAGTTTGCCCCCTACAATGAGCAGTTCTTC.

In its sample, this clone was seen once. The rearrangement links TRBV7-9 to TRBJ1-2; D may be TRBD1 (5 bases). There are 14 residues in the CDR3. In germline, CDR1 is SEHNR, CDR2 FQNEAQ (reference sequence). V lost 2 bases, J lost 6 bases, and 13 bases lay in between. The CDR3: CASSLQGRQNGYTF. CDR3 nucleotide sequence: TGTGCCAGCAGCTTACAGGGAAGGCAGAATGGCTACACCTTC.

The CDR3 DNA is TGTGCCAGCAGCCCCCCCGGGACACTGAACACTGAAGCTTTCTTT. Translating gives CASSPPGTLNTEAFF. This chain connects TRBV5-6 to TRBJ1-1, with D possibly being TRBD1 (6 bases). The ends were cut back, 4 bases at V and 0 bases at J, with 13 bases in the middle. The CDR3 has 15 amino acids. Germline lookup yields CDR1 SGHDT and CDR2 YYEEEE.

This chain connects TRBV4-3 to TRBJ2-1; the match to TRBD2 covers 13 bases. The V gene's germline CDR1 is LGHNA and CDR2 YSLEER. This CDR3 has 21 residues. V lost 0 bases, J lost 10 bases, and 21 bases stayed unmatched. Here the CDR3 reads CASSQDLRSPTSGRPMGEQFF. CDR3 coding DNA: TGCGCCAGCAGCCAAGATTTGAGGTCCCCGACTAGCGGGAGGCCGATGGGGGAGCAGTTCTTC.

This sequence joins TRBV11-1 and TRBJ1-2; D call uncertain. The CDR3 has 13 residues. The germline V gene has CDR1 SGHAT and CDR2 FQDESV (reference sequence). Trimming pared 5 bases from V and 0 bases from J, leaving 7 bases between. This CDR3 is CASSPETNYGYTF. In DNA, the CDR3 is TGTGCCAGCAGCCCCGAGACTAACTATGGCTACACCTTC.

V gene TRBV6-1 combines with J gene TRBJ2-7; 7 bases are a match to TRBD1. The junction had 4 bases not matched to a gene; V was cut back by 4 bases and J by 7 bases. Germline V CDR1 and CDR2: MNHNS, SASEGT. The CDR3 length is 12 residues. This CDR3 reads CASSGTGLEQYF. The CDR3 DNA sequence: TGTGCCAGCAGTGGGACAGGCTTAGAGCAGTACTTC.

For the CDR3, the DNA is TGTGCCAGCAGTCCGACCGGGGGCTACGAGCAGTACTTC. This gives the protein CASSPTGGYEQYF. The rearrangement links TRBV6-6 to TRBJ2-7; tentatively, D is TRBD2 (6 bases). Germline CDR1 MNHNY, CDR2 SVGAGI (reference sequence). CDR3 length: 13 amino acids. V was trimmed by 5 bases and J by 3 bases, leaving 11 bases between them.

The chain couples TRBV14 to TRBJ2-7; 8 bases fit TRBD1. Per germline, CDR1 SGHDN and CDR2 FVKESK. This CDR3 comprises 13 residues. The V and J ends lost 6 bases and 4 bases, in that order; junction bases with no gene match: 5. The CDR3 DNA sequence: TGTGCCAGCAGAGCCGGGACAGGTTACGAGCAGTACTTC. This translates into CASRAGTGYEQYF.

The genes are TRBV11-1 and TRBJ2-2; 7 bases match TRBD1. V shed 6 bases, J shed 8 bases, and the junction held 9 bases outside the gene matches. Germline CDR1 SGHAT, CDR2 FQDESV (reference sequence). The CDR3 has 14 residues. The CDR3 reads CASRTGNYKGELFF. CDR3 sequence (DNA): TGTGCCAGCAGGACAGGGAATTACAAAGGGGAGCTGTTTTTT. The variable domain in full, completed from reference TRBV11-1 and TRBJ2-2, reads EAEVAQSPRYKITEKSQAVAFWCDPISGHATLYWYRQILGQGPELLVQFQDESVVDDSQLPKDRFSAERLKGVDSTLKIQPAELGDSAMYLCASRTGNYKGELFFGEGSRLTVL.

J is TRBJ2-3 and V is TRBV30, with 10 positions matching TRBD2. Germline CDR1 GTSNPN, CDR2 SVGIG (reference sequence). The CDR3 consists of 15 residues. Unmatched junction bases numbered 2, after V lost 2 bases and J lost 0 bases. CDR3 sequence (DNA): TGTGCCTGGAGTACACTAGCGGGGAGCACAGATACGCAGTATTTT. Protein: CAWSTLAGSTDTQYF.

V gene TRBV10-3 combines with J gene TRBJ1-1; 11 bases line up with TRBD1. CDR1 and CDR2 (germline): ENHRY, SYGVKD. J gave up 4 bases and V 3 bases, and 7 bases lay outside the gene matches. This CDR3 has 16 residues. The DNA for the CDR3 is TGTGCCATCAGTGACCTCCCCGGGACAGGGGGCACTGAAGCTTTCTTT. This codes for CAISDLPGTGGTEAFF.

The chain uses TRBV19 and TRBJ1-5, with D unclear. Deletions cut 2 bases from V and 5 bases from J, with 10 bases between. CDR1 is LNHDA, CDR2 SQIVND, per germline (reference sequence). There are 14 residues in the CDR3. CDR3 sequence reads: CASSIQARDQPQHF. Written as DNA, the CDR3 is TGTGCCAGTAGTATACAGGCTCGGGATCAGCCCCAGCATTTT.

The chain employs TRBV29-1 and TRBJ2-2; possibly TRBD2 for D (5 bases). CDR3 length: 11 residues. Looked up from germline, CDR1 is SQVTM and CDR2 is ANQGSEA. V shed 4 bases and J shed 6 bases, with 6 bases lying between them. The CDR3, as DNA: TGCAGCGTTGTCGGGGCCGGGGAGCTGTTTTTT. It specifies CSVVGAGELFF.

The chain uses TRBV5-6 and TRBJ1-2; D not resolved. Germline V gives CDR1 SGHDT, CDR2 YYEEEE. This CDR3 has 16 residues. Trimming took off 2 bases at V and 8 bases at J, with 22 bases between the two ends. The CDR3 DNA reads TGTGCCAGCAGCTTAGTTATGTTACGGAACTATCAGGGCTACACCTTC. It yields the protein CASSLVMLRNYQGYTF.

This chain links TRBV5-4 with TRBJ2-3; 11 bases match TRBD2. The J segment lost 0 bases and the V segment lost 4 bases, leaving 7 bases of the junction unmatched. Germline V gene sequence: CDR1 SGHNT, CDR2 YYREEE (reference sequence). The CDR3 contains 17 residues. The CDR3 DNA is TGTGCCAGCAGCACCGGACTAGCGGGCTCTAGCACAGATACGCAGTATTTT. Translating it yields CASSTGLAGSSTDTQYF.

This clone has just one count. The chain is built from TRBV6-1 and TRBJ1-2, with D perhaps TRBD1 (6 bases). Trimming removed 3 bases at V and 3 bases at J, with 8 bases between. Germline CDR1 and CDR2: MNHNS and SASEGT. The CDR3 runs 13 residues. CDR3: CASSETGDYGYTF. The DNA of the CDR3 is TGTGCCAGCAGTGAGACAGGAGACTATGGCTACACCTTC.

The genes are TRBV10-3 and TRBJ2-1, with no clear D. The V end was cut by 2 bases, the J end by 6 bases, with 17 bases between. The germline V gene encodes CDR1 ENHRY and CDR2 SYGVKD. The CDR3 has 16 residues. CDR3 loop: CAISEGWTDVSNEQFF. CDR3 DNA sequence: TGTGCCATCAGTGAGGGTTGGACCGATGTCTCCAATGAGCAGTTCTTC.

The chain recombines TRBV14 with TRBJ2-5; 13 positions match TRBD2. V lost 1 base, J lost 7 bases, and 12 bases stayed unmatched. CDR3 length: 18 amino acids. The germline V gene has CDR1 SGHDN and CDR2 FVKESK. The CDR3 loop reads CASSQALGTSGTAGTQYF. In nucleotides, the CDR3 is TGTGCCAGCAGCCAAGCTCTAGGGACTAGCGGGACCGCGGGGACCCAGTACTTC.

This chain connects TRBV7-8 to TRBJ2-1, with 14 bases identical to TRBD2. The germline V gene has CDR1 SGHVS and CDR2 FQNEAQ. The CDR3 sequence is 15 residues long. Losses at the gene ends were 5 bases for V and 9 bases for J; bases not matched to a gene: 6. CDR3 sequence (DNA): TGTGCCAGCAGCCAAAGGACTAGCGGGAGGTCTGAGCAGTTCTTC. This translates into CASSQRTSGRSEQFF.

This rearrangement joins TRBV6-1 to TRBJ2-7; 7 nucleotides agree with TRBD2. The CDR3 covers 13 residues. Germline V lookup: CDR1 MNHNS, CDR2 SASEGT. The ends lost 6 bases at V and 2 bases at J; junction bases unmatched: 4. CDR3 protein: CASSVAGAYEQYF. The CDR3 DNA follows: TGTGCCAGCAGCGTCGCGGGAGCCTACGAGCAGTACTTC.